This TCR beta chain appears in the sequencing data of a study of tumor and adjacent non-tumor tissue in lung cancer. Across the study: The cohort had 12 adenocarcinoma, a couple of squamous cell and 1 small cell patients.

This sample's RNA came from whole unsorted tissue. This non-tumor lung sample came from over 3 cm beyond the tumor edge. Findings of the study overall: Normal lung showed higher cumulative top 100 clone frequency than tumor.

This CDR3 comprises 13 residues. Looked up from germline, CDR1 is KGHSH and CDR2 is LQKENI. Trimming stripped 3 bases from V and 6 bases from J, with 12 bases between. The library came from three nested PCR rounds adapted from ARM-PCR protocols. TCRdb re-called the multiplex PCR reads with MiXCR, one entry per CDR3 protein. The sample has some 97,000 distinct CDR3 sequences, over 55% seen once. A few counts support this clonotype. What it binds is unknown. This receptor was identified in a man aged 25-40 years with non-small cell lung cancer. V usage is TRBV18 and J usage is TRBJ2-7, with D possibly TRBD2 on 6 matching bases. The sequenced sample consisted of distant non-tumor lung tissue. The CDR3 sequence: CASSPRTTSEQYF. In DNA form, the CDR3 reads TGTGCCAGCTCACCCCGGACTACAAGCGAGCAGTACTTC.